What follows are 16 T cell receptor beta chains derived from one specimen sequenced in a study of T cells after yellow fever vaccination. TCRdb reprocessed the 5' RACE reads with MiXCR, giving one entry per CDR3 protein. The sample yields hundreds of thousands of distinct CDR3 sequences, over 9% seen once. The sample here was PBMCs, taken on the day of the yellow fever booster vaccination. The receptors were sampled from a man aged 25-40 years who received the YFV17D yellow fever vaccine.

V gene TRBV7-2 combines with J gene TRBJ2-5; tentative D call: TRBD1 (6 bases). The germline V gene has CDR1 SGHTA and CDR2 FQGNSA. The CDR3 contains 14 residues. With 1 base removed from V and 14 bases from J, the gap between germline ends came to 20 bases. DNA for the CDR3: TGTGCCAGCAGCTTAGAAATATCAGGGGCTAACCAATACTTC. Amino acid sequence: CASSLEISGANQYF. Combining the CDR3 with reference TRBV7-2 and TRBJ2-5 gives the whole variable domain GAGVSQSPSNKVTEKGKDVELRCDPISGHTALYWYRQSLGQGLEFLIYFQGNSAPDKSGLPSDRFSAERTGGSVSTLTIQRTQQEDSAVYLCASSLEISGANQYFGPGTRLLVL.

This clonotype has a count of ten or more. The gene calls are TRBV7-2 and TRBJ2-1; 9 bases align to TRBD2. Germline lookup yields CDR1 SGHTA and CDR2 FQGNSA. V lost 3 bases and J lost 6; bases outside the gene matches: 3. The CDR3 consists of 14 residues. Here the CDR3 DNA reads TGTGCCAGCAGCTTTAGCGGGAGTGGCAATGAGCAGTTCTTC. Protein sequence: CASSFSGSGNEQFF.

This clonotype was counted only a few times. The rearrangement joins TRBV5-1 to TRBJ2-7; unclear D gene. Germline loops: CDR1 SGHRS, CDR2 YFSETQ. The germline V and J ends were trimmed by 5 bases and 2 bases, with 17 bases remaining between them. The CDR3 length is 15 residues. CDR3 DNA: TGCGCCAGCAGGTCCGTGGACGGAACCGCCTACGAGCAGTACTTC. Encoded protein: CASRSVDGTAYEQYF.

This chain uses TRBV6-2 or TRBV6-3 with TRBJ2-1; no firm D call. CDR3 length: 13 residues. With 5 bases removed from V and 13 bases from J, the gap between germline ends came to 18 bases. Looked up from germline, CDR1 is MNHEY and CDR2 is SVGEGT. For the CDR3, the DNA is TGTGCCAGCAGTCCGTCCTCTTTGAGCTCTCAGTTCTTC. Translated, it gives CASSPSSLSSQFF.

The CDR3 reads CATSDSPDRALTDTQYF. The DNA for the CDR3 is TGTGCCACCAGTGATTCCCCTGATCGGGCCCTCACAGATACGCAGTATTTT. The chain is built from TRBV24-1 and TRBJ2-3; D gene uncertain. Germline V gene lookup returns CDR1 KGHDR and CDR2 SFDVKD. Trimming left V 2 bases short and J 2 bases short, with 16 bases between. CDR3 size: 17 residues.

The sample holds a few counts of this clonotype. The V and J genes are TRBV29-1 and TRBJ2-7, with 8 bases identical to TRBD2. The germline CDR1 and CDR2 sequences are SQVTM and ANQGSEA. The trim removed 7 bases at V and 6 bases at J, leaving 14 bases unmatched. CDR3 size: 14 residues. The CDR3 DNA reads TGCAGCGCGAGTCGTAGCGGGATGGCTGCCGAGCAGTACTTC. The encoded protein is CSASRSGMAAEQYF.

This clonotype was counted between two and nine times. The J gene is TRBJ2-5, the V gene TRBV20-1; 9 bases agree with TRBD2. Germline values: CDR1 DFQATT, CDR2 SNEGSKA (reference sequence). V shed 6 bases and J 5 bases; nucleotides not matched to a gene: 10. The CDR3 runs to 14 residues. The CDR3 reads CSAKAGGPRETQYF. The DNA for the CDR3 is TGCAGTGCGAAAGCGGGAGGACCCCGTGAGACCCAGTACTTC.

This clonotype was counted only a few times. The V and J genes are TRBV29-1 and TRBJ2-4; D tentatively reads TRBD1 or TRBD2 (5 bases each). Trimming shortened V by 0 bases and J by 0 bases, and 12 bases separated the two germline ends. From germline, CDR1 is SQVTM and CDR2 ANQGSEA. CDR3 length: 16 residues. The DNA of the CDR3 is TGCAGCGTTGAAGACGGGGACGAAATAGCCAAAAACATTCAGTACTTC. Protein sequence: CSVEDGDEIAKNIQYF.

This clonotype has a handful of counts. The chain is built from TRBV7-2 and TRBJ2-1; D not resolved. Germline-derived CDR1 and CDR2 are SGHTA and FQGNSA. V was shortened by 2 bases and J by 9 bases, with 8 bases between the two germline ends. The CDR3 consists of 12 residues. Written as DNA, the CDR3 is TGTGCCAGCAGCTTATTGTCCGCTGAGCAGTTCTTC. The encoded protein is CASSLLSAEQFF.

This clonotype has a handful of counts. This chain uses TRBV7-2 with TRBJ2-5; 10 nucleotides line up with TRBD2. The CDR3 totals 16 residues. V lost 5 bases and J lost 2; bases outside the gene matches: 8. Germline V gene sequence: CDR1 SGHTA, CDR2 FQGNSA. The CDR3 DNA reads as TGTGCCAGCAGCCGACTAAGCGGGAGGGCTCAAGAGACCCAGTACTTC. Amino acid sequence: CASSRLSGRAQETQYF. Supplemented by reference TRBV7-2 and TRBJ2-5, the full variable domain reads GAGVSQSPSNKVTEKGKDVELRCDPISGHTALYWYRQSLGQGLEFLIYFQGNSAPDKSGLPSDRFSAERTGGSVSTLTIQRTQQEDSAVYLCASSRLSGRAQETQYFGPGTRLLVL.

This clonotype was recorded a few times. V usage is TRBV2 and J usage is TRBJ1-2; TRBD1 is a possible D gene (5 bases). This CDR3 region has 15 residues. Per germline, CDR1 SNHLY and CDR2 FYNNEI. V gave up 3 bases and J gave up 3 bases, with 14 bases separating them. The CDR3 reads CASSDPAGPYYGYTF. CDR3 DNA sequence: TGTGCCAGCAGTGATCCCGCAGGGCCATACTATGGCTACACCTTC. The whole variable domain, filled in from reference TRBV2 and TRBJ1-2, reads EPEVTQTPSHQVTQMGQEVILRCVPISNHLYFYWYRQILGQKVEFLVSFYNNEISEKSEIFDDQFSVERPDGSNFTLKIRSTKLEDSAMYFCASSDPAGPYYGYTFGSGTRLTVV.

The J gene is TRBJ2-1, the V gene TRBV12-3 or TRBV12-4; D ambiguous. V dropped 6 bases and J dropped 4 bases, with 13 bases sitting between them. The CDR3 is made up of 14 amino acids. The CDR3 region has the DNA TGTGCCAGCAGGAATCAGGACGGGTACAATGAGCAGTTCTTC. This gives the protein CASRNQDGYNEQFF.

The sample holds many counts of this clonotype. The chain recombines TRBV10-3 with TRBJ2-1, with 9 bases aligning to TRBD1. The CDR3 length is 14 residues. V was clipped by 3 bases and J by 10 bases; unmatched bases: 7. The germline CDR1 and CDR2 sequences are ENHRY and SYGVKD. This CDR3 is CAISDQGQGREQFF. In nucleotides, the CDR3 is TGTGCCATCAGTGATCAGGGACAGGGAAGGGAGCAGTTCTTC.

This clonotype has ten or more counts. The chain is built from TRBV28 and TRBJ2-4; D is uncertain. Looked up from germline, CDR1 is MDHEN and CDR2 is SYDVKM. The CDR3 contains 14 residues. Trimming removed 6 bases at V and 0 bases at J, with 9 bases between. In nucleotides, the CDR3 is TGTGCCAGCAGCTCCGCCCCAGCCAAAAACATTCAGTACTTC. Its translation: CASSSAPAKNIQYF.

The table lists this clonotype with a few counts. CDR3 sequence reads: CASSLEAGTGFEKLFF. The CDR3 DNA reads TGCGCCAGCAGCTTGGAAGCCGGGACGGGCTTCGAAAAACTGTTTTTT. V usage is TRBV5-1 and J usage is TRBJ1-4; weak D call: TRBD1 (5 bases). Between the trimmed V and J ends, which lost 0 bases and 8 bases, there was a span of 17 bases. CDR3 length: 16 amino acids. CDR1 and CDR2 from the germline V gene are SGHRS and YFSETQ.

The chain combines TRBV6-1 with TRBJ2-2, with a possible D match to TRBD1 (5 bases). Trimming shortened V by 6 bases and J by 5 bases, and 13 bases separated the two germline ends. Germline values: CDR1 MNHNS, CDR2 SASEGT. This CDR3 spans 14 amino acids. CDR3 region: CASSSTETTGELFF. DNA of the CDR3: TGTGCCAGCAGCTCGACAGAGACGACCGGGGAGCTGTTTTTT.